This T cell receptor beta chain was found in a study of blood T cell repertoires in COVID-19. CDR3 length: 16 residues. With 0 bases clipped from V and 6 bases from J, the junction kept 5 bases outside the gene matches. Germline CDR1 SEHNR, CDR2 FQNEAQ (reference sequence). The method was immunoSEQ multiplex PCR; TCRdb's version includes in-frame clones alone and lacks a portion of them. The sample holds under 35,000 clones, almost 90% seen once. The clonotype originates from a human donor with active COVID-19. The donor label of this sample is uncertain. The chain links TRBV7-9 to TRBJ2-1, with TRBD2 matching over 10 bases. Input material: peripheral blood. The CDR3 sequence is CASSLARAGGLNEQFF. The DNA for the CDR3 is TGTGCCAGCAGCTTAGCGAGAGCGGGGGGGCTCAATGAGCAGTTCTTC.